This TCR beta chain emerged from a study of cytomegalovirus exposure and HLA in healthy donors. Study-wide results and limits: Apparent HLA restriction characterized most CMV-associated TCR beta chains in a later analysis. A later analysis, which compared TCR beta chains of equal frequency, found the HLA-associated ones more clonally expanded.

Trimming took 3 bases from V and 6 from J; bases not matched to a gene: 12. Germline CDR1 SGDLS, CDR2 YYNGEE. This CDR3 spans 16 amino acids. At the time of sampling, donors were nominally healthy, though unrecorded immune exposures were likely. Of note for this clone: What it binds is not known.

The PCR contained 60 Vbeta and 13 Jbeta primers. The assay was immunoSEQ multiplex PCR, and TCRdb's table has in-frame clones only and misses some. The sample has more than 150,000 clones; around 80% are singletons. The source is a man aged 18 to 30 in good health and CMV-seronegative. The chain employs TRBV9 and TRBJ2-7, with 10 nucleotides matching TRBD1. Sequencing was performed on PBMCs. The CDR3 DNA reads TGTGCCAGCAGCGACCTGCGGACAGGGGGGGTTAGCGAGCAGTACTTC. This translates into CASSDLRTGGVSEQYF.